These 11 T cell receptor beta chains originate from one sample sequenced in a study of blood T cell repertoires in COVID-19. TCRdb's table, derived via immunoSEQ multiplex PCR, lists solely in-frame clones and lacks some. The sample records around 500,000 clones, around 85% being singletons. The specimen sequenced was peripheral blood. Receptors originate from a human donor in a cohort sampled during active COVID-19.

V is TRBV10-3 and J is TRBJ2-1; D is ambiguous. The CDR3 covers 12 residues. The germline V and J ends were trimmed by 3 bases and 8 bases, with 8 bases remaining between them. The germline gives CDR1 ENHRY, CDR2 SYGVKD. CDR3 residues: CAISEGADEQFF. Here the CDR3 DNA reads TGTGCCATCAGTGAAGGCGCGGATGAGCAGTTCTTC.

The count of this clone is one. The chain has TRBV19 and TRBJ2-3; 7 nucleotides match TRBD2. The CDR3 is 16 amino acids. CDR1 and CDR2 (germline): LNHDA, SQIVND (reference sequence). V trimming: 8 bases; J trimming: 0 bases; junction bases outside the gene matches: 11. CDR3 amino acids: CASSGGTFTSTDTQYF. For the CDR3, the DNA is TGTGCCAGTTCCGGGGGGACGTTTACTAGCACAGATACGCAGTATTTT. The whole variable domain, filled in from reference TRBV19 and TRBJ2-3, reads DGGITQSPKYLFRKEGQNVTLSCEQNLNHDAMYWYRQDPGQGLRLIYYSQIVNDFQKGDIAEGYSVSREKKESFPLTVTSAQKNPTAFYLCASSGGTFTSTDTQYFGPGTRLTVL.

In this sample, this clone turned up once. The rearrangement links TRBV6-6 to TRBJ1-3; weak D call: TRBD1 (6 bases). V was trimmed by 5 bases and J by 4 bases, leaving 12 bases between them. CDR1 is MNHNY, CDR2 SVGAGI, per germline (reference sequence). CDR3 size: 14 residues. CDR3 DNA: TGTGCCAGCAGTCCTCCGGGGACAGGAAACACCATATATTTT. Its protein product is CASSPPGTGNTIYF.

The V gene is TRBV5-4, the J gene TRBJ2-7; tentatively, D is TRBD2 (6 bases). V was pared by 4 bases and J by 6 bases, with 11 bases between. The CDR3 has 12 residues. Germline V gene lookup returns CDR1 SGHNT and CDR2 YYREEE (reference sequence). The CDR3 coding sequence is TGTGCCAGCAGCACCGCTAGCGCCGAGCAGTACTTC. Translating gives CASSTASAEQYF.

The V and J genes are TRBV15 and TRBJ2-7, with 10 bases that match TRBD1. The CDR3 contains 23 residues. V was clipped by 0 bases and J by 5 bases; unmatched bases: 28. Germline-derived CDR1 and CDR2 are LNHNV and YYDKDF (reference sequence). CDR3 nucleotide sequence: TGTGCCACCAGCAGAGATTCTTTTAGTAATTGGGCGAAGGACAGGGGGTCAATTGACGAGCAGTACTTC. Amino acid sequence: CATSRDSFSNWAKDRGSIDEQYF.

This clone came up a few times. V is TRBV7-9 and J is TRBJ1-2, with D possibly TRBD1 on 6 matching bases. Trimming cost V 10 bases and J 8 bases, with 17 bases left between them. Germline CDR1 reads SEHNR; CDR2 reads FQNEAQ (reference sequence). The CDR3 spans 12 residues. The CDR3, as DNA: TGTGCCATCCAGGGGCGGCGTGAGGGCTACACCTTC. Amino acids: CAIQGRREGYTF. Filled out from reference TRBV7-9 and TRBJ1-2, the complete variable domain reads DTGVSQNPRHKITKRGQNVTFRCDPISEHNRLYWYRQTLGQGPEFLTYFQNEAQLEKSRLLSDRFSAERPKGSFSTLEIQRTEQGDSAMYLCAIQGRREGYTFGSGTRLTVV.

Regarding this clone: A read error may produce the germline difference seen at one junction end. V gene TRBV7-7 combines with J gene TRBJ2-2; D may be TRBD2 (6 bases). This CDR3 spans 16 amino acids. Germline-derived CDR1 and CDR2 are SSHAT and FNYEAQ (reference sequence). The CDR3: CASSPLGTSNTGELFF. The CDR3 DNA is TGTGCTAGCAGCCCGCTGGGGACTTCGAACACCGGGGAGCTGTTTTTT. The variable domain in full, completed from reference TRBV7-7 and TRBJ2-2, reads GAGVSQSPRYKVTKRGQDVTLRCDPISSHATLYWYQQALGQGPEFLTYFNYEAQPDKSGLPSDRFSAERPEGSISTLTIQRTEQRDSAMYRCASSPLGTSNTGELFFGEGSRLTVL.

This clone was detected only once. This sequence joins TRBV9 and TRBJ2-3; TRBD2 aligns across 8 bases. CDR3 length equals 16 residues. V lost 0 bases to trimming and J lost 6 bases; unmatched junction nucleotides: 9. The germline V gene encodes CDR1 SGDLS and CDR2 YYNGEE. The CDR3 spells CASSVGPGRAGDTQYF. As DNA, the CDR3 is TGTGCCAGCAGCGTAGGTCCCGGGAGGGCCGGGGATACGCAGTATTTT. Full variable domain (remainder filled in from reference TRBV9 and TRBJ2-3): DSGVTQTPKHLITATGQRVTLRCSPRSGDLSVYWYQQSLDQGLQFLIQYYNGEERAKGNILERFSAQQFPDLHSELNLSSLELGDSALYFCASSVGPGRAGDTQYFGPGTRLTVL.

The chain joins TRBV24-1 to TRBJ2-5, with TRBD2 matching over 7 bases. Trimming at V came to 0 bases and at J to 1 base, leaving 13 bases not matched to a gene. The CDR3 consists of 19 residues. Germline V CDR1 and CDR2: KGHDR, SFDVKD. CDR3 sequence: CATSDLGGRGEDFQETQYF. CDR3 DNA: TGTGCCACCAGTGATTTGGGGGGGAGGGGAGAAGACTTCCAAGAGACCCAGTACTTC.

Here the CDR3 reads CASSESTAGGYTGELFF. The CDR3, as DNA: TGCGCCAGCAGTGAGTCGACGGCGGGAGGGTACACCGGGGAGCTGTTTTTT. This sequence joins TRBV10-1 and TRBJ2-2; 9 positions agree with TRBD2. Germline lookup yields CDR1 WNHNN and CDR2 SYGVQD (reference sequence). The CDR3 consists of 17 residues. With V trimmed by 0 bases and J by 3 bases, 5 bases remained unmatched.

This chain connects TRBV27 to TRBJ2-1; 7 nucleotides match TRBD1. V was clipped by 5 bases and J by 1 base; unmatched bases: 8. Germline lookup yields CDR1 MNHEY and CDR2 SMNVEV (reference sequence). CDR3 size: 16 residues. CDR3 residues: CASSIQGRGSYNEQFF. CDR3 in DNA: TGTGCCAGCAGTATACAGGGGCGCGGGTCCTACAATGAGCAGTTCTTC.